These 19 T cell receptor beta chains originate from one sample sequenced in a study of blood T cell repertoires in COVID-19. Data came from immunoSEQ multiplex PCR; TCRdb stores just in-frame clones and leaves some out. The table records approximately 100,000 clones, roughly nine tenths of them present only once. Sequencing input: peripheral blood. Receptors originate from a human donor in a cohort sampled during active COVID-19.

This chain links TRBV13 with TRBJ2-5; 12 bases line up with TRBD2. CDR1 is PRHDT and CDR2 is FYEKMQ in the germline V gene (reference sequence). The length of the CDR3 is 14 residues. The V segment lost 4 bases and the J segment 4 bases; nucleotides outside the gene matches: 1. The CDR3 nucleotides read TGTGCCAGCAGCTGGGGACTAGCGGGAGAGACCCAGTACTTC. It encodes CASSWGLAGETQYF. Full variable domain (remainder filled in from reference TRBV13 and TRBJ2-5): AAGVIQSPRHLIKEKRETATLKCYPIPRHDTVYWYQQGPGQDPQFLISFYEKMQSDKGSIPDRFSAQQFSDYHSELNMSSLELGDSALYFCASSWGLAGETQYFGPGTRLLVL.

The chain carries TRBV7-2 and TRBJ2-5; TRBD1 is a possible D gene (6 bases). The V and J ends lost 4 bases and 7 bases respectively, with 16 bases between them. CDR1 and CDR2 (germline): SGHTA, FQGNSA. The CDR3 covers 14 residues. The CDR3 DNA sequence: TGTGCCAGCAGCTCCTACGCGGACAGCGCGACCCAGTACTTC. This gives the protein CASSSYADSATQYF.

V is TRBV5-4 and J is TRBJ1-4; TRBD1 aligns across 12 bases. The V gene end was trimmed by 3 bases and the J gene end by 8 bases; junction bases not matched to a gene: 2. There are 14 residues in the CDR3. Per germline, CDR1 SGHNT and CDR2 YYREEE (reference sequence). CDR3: CASSSGTGGEKLFF. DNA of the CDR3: TGTGCCAGCAGCTCTGGGACAGGGGGCGAAAAACTGTTTTTT.

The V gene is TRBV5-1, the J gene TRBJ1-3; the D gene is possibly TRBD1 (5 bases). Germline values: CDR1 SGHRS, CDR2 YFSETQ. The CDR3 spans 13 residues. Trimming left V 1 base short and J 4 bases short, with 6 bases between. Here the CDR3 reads CASSLNRGNTIYF. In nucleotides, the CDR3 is TGCGCCAGCAGCTTGAACAGGGGAAACACCATATATTTT.

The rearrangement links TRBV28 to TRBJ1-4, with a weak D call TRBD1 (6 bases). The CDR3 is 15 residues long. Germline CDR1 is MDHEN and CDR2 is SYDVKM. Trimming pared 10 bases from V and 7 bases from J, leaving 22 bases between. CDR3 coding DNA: TGTGCCACCAGACAGGAAGATGTCCGGTTTGAAAAACTGTTTTTT. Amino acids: CATRQEDVRFEKLFF.

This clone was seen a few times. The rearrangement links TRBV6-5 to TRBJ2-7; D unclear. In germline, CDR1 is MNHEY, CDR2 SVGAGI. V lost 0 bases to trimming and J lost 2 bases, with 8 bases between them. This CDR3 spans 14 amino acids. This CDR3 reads CASSYSLRTYEQYF. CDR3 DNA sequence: TGTGCCAGCAGTTACTCTCTGAGGACCTACGAGCAGTACTTC.

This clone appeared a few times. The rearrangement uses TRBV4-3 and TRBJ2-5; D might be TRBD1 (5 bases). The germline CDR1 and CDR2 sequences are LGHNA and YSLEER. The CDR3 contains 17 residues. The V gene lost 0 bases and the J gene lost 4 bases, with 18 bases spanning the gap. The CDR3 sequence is CASSQDLGASSGETQYF. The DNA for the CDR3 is TGCGCCAGCAGCCAAGATCTTGGGGCCTCCTCCGGAGAGACCCAGTACTTC.

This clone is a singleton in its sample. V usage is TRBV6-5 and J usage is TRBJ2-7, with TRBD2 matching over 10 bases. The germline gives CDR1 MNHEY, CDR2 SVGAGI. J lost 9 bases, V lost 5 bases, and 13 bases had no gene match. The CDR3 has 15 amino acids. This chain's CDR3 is CASSMTTSGALGQYF. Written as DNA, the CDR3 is TGTGCCAGCAGTATGACCACTAGCGGGGCACTAGGGCAGTACTTC.

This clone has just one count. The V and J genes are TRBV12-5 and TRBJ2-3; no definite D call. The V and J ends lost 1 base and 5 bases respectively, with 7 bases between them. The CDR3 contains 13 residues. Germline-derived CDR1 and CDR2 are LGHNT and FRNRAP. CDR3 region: CASGLAVIDTQYF. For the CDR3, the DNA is TGTGCTAGTGGTTTGGCGGTCATAGATACGCAGTATTTT.

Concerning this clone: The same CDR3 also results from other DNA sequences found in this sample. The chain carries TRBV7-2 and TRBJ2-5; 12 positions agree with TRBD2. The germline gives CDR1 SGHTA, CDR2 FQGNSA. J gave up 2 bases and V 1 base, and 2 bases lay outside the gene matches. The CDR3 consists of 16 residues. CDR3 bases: TGTGCCAGCAGCTTAGGCACTAGCGGGGGGCAAGAGACCCAGTACTTC. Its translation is CASSLGTSGGQETQYF. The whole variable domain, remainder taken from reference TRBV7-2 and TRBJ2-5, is GAGVSQSPSNKVTEKGKDVELRCDPISGHTALYWYRQSLGQGLEFLIYFQGNSAPDKSGLPSDRFSAERTGGSVSTLTIQRTQQEDSAVYLCASSLGTSGGQETQYFGPGTRLLVL.

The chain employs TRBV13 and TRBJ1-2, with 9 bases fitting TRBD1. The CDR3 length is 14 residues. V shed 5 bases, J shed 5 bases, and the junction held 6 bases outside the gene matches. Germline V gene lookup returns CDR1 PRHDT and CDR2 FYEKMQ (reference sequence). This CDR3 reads CASSTRDRVYGYTF. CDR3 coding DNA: TGTGCCAGCAGCACCCGGGACAGGGTTTATGGCTACACCTTC.

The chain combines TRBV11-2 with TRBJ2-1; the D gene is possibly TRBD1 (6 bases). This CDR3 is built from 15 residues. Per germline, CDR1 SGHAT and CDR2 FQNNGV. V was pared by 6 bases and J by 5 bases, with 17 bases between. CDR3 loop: CASRHPGDGDNEQFF. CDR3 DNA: TGTGCCAGCAGGCACCCAGGGGATGGGGACAATGAGCAGTTCTTC.

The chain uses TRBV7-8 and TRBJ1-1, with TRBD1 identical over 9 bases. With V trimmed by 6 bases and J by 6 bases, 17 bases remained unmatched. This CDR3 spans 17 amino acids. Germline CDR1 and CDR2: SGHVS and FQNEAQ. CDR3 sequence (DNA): TGTGCCAGCAGTCAAGGGGTTTCGGGGACAGGGAGGTCTGAAGCTTTCTTT. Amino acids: CASSQGVSGTGRSEAFF.

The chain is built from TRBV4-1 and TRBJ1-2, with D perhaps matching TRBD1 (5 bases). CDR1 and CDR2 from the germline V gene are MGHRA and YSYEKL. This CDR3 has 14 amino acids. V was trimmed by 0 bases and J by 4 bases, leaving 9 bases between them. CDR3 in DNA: TGCGCCAGCAGCCAAGAATGGGGCAGCTATGGCTACACCTTC. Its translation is CASSQEWGSYGYTF.

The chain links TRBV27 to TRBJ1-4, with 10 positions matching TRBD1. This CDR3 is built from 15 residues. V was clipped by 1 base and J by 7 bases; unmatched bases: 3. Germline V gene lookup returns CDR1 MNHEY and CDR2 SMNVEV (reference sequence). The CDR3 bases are TGTGCCAGCAGTTTATTTGGGACAGGGGTTGAAAAACTGTTTTTT. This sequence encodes CASSLFGTGVEKLFF.

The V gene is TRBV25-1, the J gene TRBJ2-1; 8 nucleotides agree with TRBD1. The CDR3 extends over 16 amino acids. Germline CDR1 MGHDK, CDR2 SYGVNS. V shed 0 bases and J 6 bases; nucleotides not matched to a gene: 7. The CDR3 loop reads CASSEYSGQVGNEQFF. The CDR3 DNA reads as TGTGCCAGCAGTGAATATTCGGGACAGGTTGGCAATGAGCAGTTCTTC.

CDR3 sequence reads: CASSPGGGSQPQHF. CDR3 bases: TGTGCCAGTAGTCCAGGGGGCGGGAGTCAGCCCCAGCATTTT. The rearrangement joins TRBV19 to TRBJ1-5; 8 nucleotides agree with TRBD1. After removal of 5 bases from V and 6 bases from J, the junction contained 6 bases not matched to a gene. This CDR3 has 14 residues. Germline assignment: CDR1 LNHDA and CDR2 SQIVND (reference sequence). The full variable domain, completed using reference TRBV19 and TRBJ1-5, is DGGITQSPKYLFRKEGQNVTLSCEQNLNHDAMYWYRQDPGQGLRLIYYSQIVNDFQKGDIAEGYSVSREKKESFPLTVTSAQKNPTAFYLCASSPGGGSQPQHFGDGTRLSIL.

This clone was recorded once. CDR3 DNA sequence: TGTGCCAGTAGAATACAGGGCGCTGGCATGAACACTGAAGCTTTCTTT. Its translation: CASRIQGAGMNTEAFF. This chain connects TRBV19 to TRBJ1-1; tentative D call: TRBD1 (6 bases). CDR3 length: 16 amino acids. CDR1 is LNHDA and CDR2 is SQIVND in the germline V gene (reference sequence). Trimming removed 6 bases from V and 0 bases from J, with 17 bases in between.

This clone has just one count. The CDR3 spells CASSQEPDTEAFF. As DNA, the CDR3 is TGCGCCAGCAGCCAAGAACCAGACACTGAAGCTTTCTTT. V and J are TRBV4-3 and TRBJ1-1; D uncertain. V was cut by 0 bases and J by 3 bases, with 5 bases left in between. The length of the CDR3 is 13 residues. CDR1 and CDR2 (germline): LGHNA, YSLEER.